This T cell receptor beta chain is from a study of OX40 agonist ivuxolimab in advanced cancers. Findings and limits, study-wide: The specificity for antigen of the expanded peripheral T cells was not determined. Among some nonresponders, normalized T-cell clonal expansion was also low.

This clone was observed a single time. Its antigen remains unknown. V was cut by 4 bases and J by 2 bases, with 7 bases left in between. The CDR3 length is 13 residues. Germline V lookup: CDR1 LNHDA, CDR2 SQIVND (reference sequence). Patients were ineligible given autoimmune disease history or systemic immunosuppression. Profiling relied on immunoSEQ multiplex PCR, and the TCRdb table lists in-frame clones only, not all of them. Of just over 50,000 clones listed, 65% to 85% are singletons. This rearrangement joins TRBV19 to TRBJ2-3; a possible D gene is TRBD2 (5 bases). This specimen was CD4+ or CD8+ T cells sorted from blood, taken in a trial of the OX40 agonist ivuxolimab. This TCR came from an adult with an advanced solid tumor such as melanoma, head and neck, liver or kidney cancer. The CDR3 DNA reads as TGTGCCAGTAGTACGGACTTCACAGATACGCAGTATTTT. Translating it yields CASSTDFTDTQYF.